This TCR beta chain was recovered during a study of beta chain features in type 1 diabetes. Whole-study results and caveats: TCRB CDR3s from Type 1 diabetes patients were moderately but significantly shorter in all four CD4+ subsets.

cDNA synthesis used the whole RNA isolate, giving expressed TCRB sequences. The method was immunoSEQ multiplex PCR; TCRdb's version includes in-frame clones alone and lacks a portion of them. The sample lists 150,000 to 200,000 clones; 63% were seen once. The CDR3 consists of 15 residues. The germline gives CDR1 SNHLY, CDR2 FYNNEI. Deletions cut 2 bases from V and 1 base from J, with 8 bases between. This clone came up a few times. Its antigen is undetermined. The chain links TRBV2 to TRBJ2-2; weak D call: TRBD1 (5 bases). Material: naive CD4+ T cells from blood. This TCR was sampled from a man aged 25-45 years with type 1 diabetes. For the CDR3, the DNA is TGTGCCAGCAGTGAAAGACAGCAGAACACCGGGGAGCTGTTTTTT. Translation gives CASSERQQNTGELFF.